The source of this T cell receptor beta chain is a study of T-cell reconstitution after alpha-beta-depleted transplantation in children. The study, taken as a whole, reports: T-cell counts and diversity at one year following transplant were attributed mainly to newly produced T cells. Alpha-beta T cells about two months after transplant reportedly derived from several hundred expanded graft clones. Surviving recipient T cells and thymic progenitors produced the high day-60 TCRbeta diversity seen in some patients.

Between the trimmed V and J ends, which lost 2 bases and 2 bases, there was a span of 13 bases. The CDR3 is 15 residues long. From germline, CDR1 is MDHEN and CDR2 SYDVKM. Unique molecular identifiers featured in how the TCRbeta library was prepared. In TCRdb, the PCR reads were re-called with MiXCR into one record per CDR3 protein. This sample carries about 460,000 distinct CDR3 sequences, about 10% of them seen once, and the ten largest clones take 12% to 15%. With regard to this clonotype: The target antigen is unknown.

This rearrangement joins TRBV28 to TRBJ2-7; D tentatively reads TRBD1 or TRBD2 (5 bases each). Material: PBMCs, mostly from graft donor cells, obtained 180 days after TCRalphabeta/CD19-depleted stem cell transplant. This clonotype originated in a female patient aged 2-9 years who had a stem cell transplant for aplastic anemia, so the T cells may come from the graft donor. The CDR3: CASSLHGRGPYEQYF. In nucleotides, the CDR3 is TGTGCCAGCAGTTTACATGGACGGGGCCCCTACGAGCAGTACTTC.